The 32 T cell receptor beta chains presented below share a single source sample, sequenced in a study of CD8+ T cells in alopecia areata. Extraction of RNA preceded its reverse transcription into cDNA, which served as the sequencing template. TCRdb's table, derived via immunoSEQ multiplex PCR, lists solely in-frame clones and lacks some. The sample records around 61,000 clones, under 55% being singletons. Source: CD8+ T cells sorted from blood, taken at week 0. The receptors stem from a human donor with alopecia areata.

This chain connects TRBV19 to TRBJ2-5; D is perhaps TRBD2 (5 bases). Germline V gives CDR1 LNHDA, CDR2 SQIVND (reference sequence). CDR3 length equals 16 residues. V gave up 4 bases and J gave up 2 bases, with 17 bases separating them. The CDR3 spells CASSTSYRGLQETQYF. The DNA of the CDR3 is TGTGCCAGTAGTACCTCCTACCGGGGTCTGCAAGAGACCCAGTACTTC.

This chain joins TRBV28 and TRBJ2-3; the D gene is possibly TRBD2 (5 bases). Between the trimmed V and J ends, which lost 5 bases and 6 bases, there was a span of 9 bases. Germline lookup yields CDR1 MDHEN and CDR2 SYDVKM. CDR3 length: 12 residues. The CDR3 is CASSVSGDTQYF. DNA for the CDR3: TGTGCCAGCAGTGTGTCGGGGGATACGCAGTATTTT.

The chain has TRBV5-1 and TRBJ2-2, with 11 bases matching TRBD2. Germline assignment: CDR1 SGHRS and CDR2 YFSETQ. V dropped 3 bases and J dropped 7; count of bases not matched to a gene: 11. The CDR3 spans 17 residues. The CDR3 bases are TGCGCCAGCAGCTACCCCCTTAGCGGGAGGGCCGGCGGGGAGCTGTTTTTT. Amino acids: CASSYPLSGRAGGELFF.

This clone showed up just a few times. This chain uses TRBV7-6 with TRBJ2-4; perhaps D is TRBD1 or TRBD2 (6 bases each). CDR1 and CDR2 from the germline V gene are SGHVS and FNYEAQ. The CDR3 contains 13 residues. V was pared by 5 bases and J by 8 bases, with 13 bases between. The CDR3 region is CASSPGGRDIQYF. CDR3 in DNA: TGTGCCAGCAGCCCCGGGGGCCGGGACATTCAGTACTTC.

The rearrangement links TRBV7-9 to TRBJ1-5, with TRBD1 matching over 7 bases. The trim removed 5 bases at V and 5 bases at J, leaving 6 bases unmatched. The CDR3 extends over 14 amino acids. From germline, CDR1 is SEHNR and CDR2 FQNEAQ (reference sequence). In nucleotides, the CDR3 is TGTGCCAGCAGCCCTACAGGGGATGATCAGCCCCAGCATTTT. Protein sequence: CASSPTGDDQPQHF. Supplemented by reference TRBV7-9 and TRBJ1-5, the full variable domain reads DTGVSQNPRHKITKRGQNVTFRCDPISEHNRLYWYRQTLGQGPEFLTYFQNEAQLEKSRLLSDRFSAERPKGSFSTLEIQRTEQGDSAMYLCASSPTGDDQPQHFGDGTRLSIL.

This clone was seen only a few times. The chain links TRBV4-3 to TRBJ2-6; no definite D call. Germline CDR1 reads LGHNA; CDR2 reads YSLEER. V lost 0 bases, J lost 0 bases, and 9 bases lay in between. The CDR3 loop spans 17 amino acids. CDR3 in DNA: TGCGCCAGCAGCCAAGATGTACAGCCCTCTGGGGCCAACGTCCTGACTTTC. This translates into CASSQDVQPSGANVLTF.

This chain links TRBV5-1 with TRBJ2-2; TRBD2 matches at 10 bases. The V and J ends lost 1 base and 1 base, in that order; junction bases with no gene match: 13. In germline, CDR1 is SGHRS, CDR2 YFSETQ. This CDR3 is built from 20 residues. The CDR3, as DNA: TGCGCCAGCAGCTTGATCGTCTGGAGCGGACTAGCGGAGAACACCGGGGAGCTGTTTTTT. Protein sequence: CASSLIVWSGLAENTGELFF.

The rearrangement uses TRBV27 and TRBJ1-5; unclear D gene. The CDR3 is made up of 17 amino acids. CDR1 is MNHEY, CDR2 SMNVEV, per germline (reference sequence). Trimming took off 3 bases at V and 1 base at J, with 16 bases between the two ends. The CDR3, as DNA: TGTGCCAGCAGTTTTATCTGGTCCGGGGAAAGCAATCAGCCCCAGCATTTT. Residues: CASSFIWSGESNQPQHF.

CDR3 DNA: TGCAGCCTTGGGGGCACCGTAAGCACAGATACGCAGTATTTT. It specifies CSLGGTVSTDTQYF. This chain uses TRBV29-1 with TRBJ2-3; weak D call: TRBD1 (6 bases). This CDR3 comprises 14 residues. Germline CDR1 is SQVTM and CDR2 is ANQGSEA. With 8 bases removed from V and 0 bases from J, the gap between germline ends came to 15 bases.

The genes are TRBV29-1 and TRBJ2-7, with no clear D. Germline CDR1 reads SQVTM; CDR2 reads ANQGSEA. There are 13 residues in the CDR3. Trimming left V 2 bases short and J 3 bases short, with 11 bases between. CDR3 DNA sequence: TGCAGCGTTGAAACCCAGGATAGCTACGAGCAGTACTTC. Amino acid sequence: CSVETQDSYEQYF.

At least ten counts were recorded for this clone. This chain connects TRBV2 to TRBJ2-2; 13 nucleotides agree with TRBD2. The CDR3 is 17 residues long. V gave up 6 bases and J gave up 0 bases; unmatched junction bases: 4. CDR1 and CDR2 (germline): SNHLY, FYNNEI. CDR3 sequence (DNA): TGTGCCAGCAGATGGACTAGCGGGAGTCCGAACACCGGGGAGCTGTTTTTT. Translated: CASRWTSGSPNTGELFF.

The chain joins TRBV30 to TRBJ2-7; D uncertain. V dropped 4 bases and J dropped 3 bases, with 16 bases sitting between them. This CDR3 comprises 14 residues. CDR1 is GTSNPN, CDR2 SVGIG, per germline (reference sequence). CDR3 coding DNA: TGTGCCTGGACCGGTGAAGAGTGGCTCTACGAGCAGTACTTC. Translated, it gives CAWTGEEWLYEQYF.

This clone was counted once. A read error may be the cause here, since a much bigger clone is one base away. The DNA of the CDR3 is TGTGCCGGCAGCTTGTGGGGTGGAGAGACCCAGTACTTC. It translates to CAGSLWGGETQYF. This chain uses TRBV5-4 with TRBJ2-5; D is unclear. CDR3 length: 13 residues. CDR1 is SGHNT and CDR2 is YYREEE in the germline V gene (reference sequence).

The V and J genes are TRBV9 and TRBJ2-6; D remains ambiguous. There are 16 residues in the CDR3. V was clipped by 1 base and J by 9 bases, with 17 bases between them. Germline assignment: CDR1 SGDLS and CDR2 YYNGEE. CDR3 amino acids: CASSVIRSSPHNVLTF. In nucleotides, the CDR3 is TGTGCCAGCAGCGTAATCAGAAGTAGTCCCCACAACGTCCTGACTTTC.

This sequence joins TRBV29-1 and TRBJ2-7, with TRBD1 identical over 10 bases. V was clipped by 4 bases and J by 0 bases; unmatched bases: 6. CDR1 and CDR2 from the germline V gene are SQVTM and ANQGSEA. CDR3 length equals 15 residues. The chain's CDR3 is CSVVLGQGLSYEQYF. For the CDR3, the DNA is TGCAGCGTTGTTCTGGGACAGGGGCTCTCCTACGAGCAGTACTTC.

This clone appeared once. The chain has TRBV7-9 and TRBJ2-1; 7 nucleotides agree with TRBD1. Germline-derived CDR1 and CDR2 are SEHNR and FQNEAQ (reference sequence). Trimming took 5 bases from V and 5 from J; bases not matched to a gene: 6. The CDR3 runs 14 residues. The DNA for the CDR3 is TGTGCCAGCAGCCGTCCTGGGACAGACAATGAGCAGTTCTTC. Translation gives CASSRPGTDNEQFF.

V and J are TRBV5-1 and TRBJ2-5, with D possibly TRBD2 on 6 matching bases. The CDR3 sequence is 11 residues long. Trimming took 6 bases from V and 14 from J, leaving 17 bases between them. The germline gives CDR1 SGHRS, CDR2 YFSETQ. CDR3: CASTISGELYF. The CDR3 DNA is TGCGCCAGCACAATATCGGGGGAACTATACTTC.

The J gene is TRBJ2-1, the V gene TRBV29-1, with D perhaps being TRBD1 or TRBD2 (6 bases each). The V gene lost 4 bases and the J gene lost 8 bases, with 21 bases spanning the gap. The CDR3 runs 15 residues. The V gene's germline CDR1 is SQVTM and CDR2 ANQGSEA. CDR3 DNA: TGCAGCGTTGCGGGGGCGTTTCATTTTAGCGATGAGCAGTTCTTC. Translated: CSVAGAFHFSDEQFF.

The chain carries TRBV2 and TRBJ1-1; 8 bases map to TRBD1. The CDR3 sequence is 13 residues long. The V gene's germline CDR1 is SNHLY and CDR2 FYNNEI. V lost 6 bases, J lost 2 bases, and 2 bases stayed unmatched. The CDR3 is CASRDRGNTEAFF. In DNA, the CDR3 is TGTGCCAGCAGAGACAGGGGAAACACTGAAGCTTTCTTT.

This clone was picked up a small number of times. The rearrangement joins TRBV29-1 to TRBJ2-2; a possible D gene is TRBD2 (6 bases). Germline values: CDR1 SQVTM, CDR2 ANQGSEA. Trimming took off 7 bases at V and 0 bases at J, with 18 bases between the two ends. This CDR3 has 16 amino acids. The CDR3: CSAWSDSGSNTGELFF. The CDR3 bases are TGCAGCGCCTGGTCGGATAGCGGATCGAACACCGGGGAGCTGTTTTTT.

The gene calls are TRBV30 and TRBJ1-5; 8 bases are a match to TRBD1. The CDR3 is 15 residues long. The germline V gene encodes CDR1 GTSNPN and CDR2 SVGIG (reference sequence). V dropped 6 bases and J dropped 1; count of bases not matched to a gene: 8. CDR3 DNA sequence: TGTGCCTGCGAACCAGGGGGCTTGAGCAATCAGCCCCAGCATTTT. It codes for CACEPGGLSNQPQHF.

The CDR3 loop reads CASSGLAEPSYNEQFF. Here the CDR3 DNA reads TGTGCCAGCAGCGGACTAGCGGAACCCTCCTACAATGAGCAGTTCTTC. This chain connects TRBV27 to TRBJ2-1; TRBD2 matches at 10 bases. V lost 6 bases, J lost 0 bases, and 5 bases stayed unmatched. Germline-derived CDR1 and CDR2 are MNHEY and SMNVEV (reference sequence). There are 16 residues in the CDR3.

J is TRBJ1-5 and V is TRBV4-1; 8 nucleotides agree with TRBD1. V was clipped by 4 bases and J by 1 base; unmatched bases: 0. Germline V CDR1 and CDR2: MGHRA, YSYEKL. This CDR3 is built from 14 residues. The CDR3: CASSRQGSNQPQHF. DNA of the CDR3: TGCGCCAGCAGCCGACAGGGGAGCAATCAGCCCCAGCATTTT.

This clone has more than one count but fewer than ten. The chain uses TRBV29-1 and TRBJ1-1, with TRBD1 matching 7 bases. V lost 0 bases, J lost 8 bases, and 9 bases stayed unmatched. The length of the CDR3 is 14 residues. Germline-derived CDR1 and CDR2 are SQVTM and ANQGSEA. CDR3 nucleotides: TGCAGCGTTGAAGAGGCCGGGCCGGGACAGGAAGCTTTCTTT. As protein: CSVEEAGPGQEAFF.

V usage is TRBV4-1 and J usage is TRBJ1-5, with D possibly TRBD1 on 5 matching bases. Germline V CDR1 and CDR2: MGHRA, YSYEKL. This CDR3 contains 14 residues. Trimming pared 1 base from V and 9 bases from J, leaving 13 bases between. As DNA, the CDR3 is TGCGCCAGCAGCCAAGTCGCTGGGACCAGGCCCCAGCATTTT. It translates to CASSQVAGTRPQHF.

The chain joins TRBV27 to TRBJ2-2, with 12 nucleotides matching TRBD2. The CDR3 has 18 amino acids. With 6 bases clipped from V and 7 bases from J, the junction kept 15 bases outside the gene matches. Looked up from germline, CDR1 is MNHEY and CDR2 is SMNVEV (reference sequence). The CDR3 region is CASSHPPSGRARIGELFF. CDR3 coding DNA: TGTGCCAGCAGCCATCCCCCTAGCGGGAGGGCCAGGATCGGGGAGCTGTTTTTT.

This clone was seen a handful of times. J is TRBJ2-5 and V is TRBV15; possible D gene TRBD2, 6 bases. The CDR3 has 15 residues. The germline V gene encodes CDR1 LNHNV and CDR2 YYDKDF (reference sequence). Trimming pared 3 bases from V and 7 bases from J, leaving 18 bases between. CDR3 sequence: CATSSKEGGYGTQYF. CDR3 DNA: TGTGCCACCAGCAGCAAGGAGGGAGGTTATGGGACCCAGTACTTC.

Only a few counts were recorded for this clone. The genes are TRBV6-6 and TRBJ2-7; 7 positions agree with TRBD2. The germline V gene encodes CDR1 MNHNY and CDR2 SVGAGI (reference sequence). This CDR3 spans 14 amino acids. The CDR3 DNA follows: TGTGCAAGCGGACTGGGGAGGGGTATCGACGAGCAGTACTTC. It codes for CASGLGRGIDEQYF.

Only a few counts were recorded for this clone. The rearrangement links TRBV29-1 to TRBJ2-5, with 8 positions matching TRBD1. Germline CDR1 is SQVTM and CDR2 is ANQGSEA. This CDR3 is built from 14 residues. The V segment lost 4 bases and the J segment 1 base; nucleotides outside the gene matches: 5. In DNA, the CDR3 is TGCAGCGTTGCGGACAGGGACCCCCAAGAGACCCAGTACTTC. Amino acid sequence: CSVADRDPQETQYF.

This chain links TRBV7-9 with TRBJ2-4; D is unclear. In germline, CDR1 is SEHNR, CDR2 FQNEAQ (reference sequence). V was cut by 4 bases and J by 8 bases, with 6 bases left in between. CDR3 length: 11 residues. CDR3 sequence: CASSSLDIQYF. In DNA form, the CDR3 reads TGTGCCAGCAGCTCCCTCGACATTCAGTACTTC.

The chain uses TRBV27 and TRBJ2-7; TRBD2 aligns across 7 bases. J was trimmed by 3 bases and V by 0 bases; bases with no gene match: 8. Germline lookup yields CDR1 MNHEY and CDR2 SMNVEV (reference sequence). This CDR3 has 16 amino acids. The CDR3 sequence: CASSLSGGRKVYEQYF. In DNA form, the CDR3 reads TGTGCCAGCAGTTTATCAGGCGGGAGAAAAGTCTACGAGCAGTACTTC.

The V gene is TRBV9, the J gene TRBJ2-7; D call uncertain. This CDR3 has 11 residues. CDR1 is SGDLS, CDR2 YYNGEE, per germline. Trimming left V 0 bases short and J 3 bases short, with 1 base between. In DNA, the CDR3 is TGTGCCAGCAGCGTAGACTACGAGCAGTACTTC. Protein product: CASSVDYEQYF.